The source of this TCR delta chain is a study of gamma-delta chains in newborns, infants, children. The wider study: Microbial exposure reportedly drives polyclonal innate γδ T cell expansion after birth.

TCRdb fed the reads into CATT to redo clone calling. Here the sample spans around 6,000 delta-chain clones, more than 12% being singletons. The source is a child who was a newborn, infant or young child, either healthy, febrile or measles-vaccinated (not recorded which). Here the sequenced sample was blood, taken at baseline.

This chain's CDR3 is CAFFGGYWGFGATDKLIF. CDR3 coding DNA: TGTGCCTTTTTTGGTGGCTACTGGGGGTTCGGCGCCACCGATAAACTCATCTTT. V and J are TRDV3 and TRDJ1; 8 nucleotides line up with TRDD3. This CDR3 spans 18 amino acids. CDR1 and CDR2 from the germline V gene are TVYSNPD and GDNSRS (reference sequence). With 2 bases clipped from V and 1 base from J, the junction kept 18 bases outside the gene matches.